These 2 T cell receptor beta chains share one sample of origin, sequenced in a study of T cells in Graves' hyperthyroidism and ophthalmopathy. Researchers amplified the TCR beta CDR3 regions from RNA transcripts. The HTBI primer set drove a first-round RT-PCR of the TCR CDR3. TCRdb re-called the multiplex PCR reads with MiXCR, one entry per CDR3 protein. This table has around 690,000 distinct CDR3 sequences, 15% to 20% appearing once. Specimen: blood. The receptors originated from a man between 45 and 60 years old with Graves' hyperthyroidism.

About this clonotype: A single base separates this from a much larger clone, so it may be a read error. This chain links TRBV28 with TRBJ2-2, with TRBD1 as a possible D gene (5 bases). The CDR3 runs 15 residues. Trimming cost V 7 bases and J 4 bases, with 16 bases left between them. The germline V gene encodes CDR1 MDHEN and CDR2 SYDVKM. Here the CDR3 reads CASKVTGSLTGELFF. DNA for the CDR3: TGTGCCAGCAAGGTCACAGGATCCCTCACCGGGGAGCTGTTTTTT.

The table lists this clonotype with many counts. V is TRBV5-1 and J is TRBJ2-7; 7 bases agree with TRBD1. There are 15 residues in the CDR3. CDR1 SGHRS and CDR2 YFSETQ come from the germline V gene. The junction had 7 bases not matched to a gene; V was cut back by 4 bases and J by 0 bases. This CDR3 reads CASSPATGSSYEQYF. Here the CDR3 DNA reads TGCGCCAGCAGCCCCGCGACAGGGAGCTCCTACGAGCAGTACTTC. Full variable domain (remainder filled in from reference TRBV5-1 and TRBJ2-7): KAGVTQTPRYLIKTRGQQVTLSCSPISGHRSVSWYQQTPGQGLQFLFEYFSETQRNKGNFPGRFSGRQFSNSRSEMNVSTLELGDSALYLCASSPATGSSYEQYFGPGTRLTVT.